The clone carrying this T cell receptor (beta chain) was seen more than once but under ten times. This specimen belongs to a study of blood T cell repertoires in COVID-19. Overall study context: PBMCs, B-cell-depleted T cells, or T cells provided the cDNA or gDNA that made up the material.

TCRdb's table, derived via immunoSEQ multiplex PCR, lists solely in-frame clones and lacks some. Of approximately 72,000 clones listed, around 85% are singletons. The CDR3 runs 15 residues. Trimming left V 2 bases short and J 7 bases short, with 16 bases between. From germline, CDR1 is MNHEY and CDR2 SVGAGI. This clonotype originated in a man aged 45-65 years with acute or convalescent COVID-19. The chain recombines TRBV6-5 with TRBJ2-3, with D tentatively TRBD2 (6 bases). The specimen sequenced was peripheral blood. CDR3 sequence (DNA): TGTGCCAGCAGTTACGGGGGGAACGAGGGGAATACGCAGTATTTT. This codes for CASSYGGNEGNTQYF.